Below, one TCR beta chain is given with its context. Its antigen is not known. CDR3 length: 11 amino acids. The germline CDR1 and CDR2 sequences are MDHEN and SYDVKM. V lost 7 bases and J lost 9, with 12 bases in between. With a constant-region primer, TCR beta cDNA was made from approximately 500 ng of total RNA. Libraries covering TCR beta were generated through three nested multiplex PCR rounds (using a slightly modified ARM-PCR). The first two PCR rounds used TRBV1-TRBV30 forward primers with a C-beta reverse primer, roughly 10 cycles each. MiXCR was run by TCRdb on the multiplex PCR reads, yielding one entry per CDR3 protein. The profile shows 150,000 to 200,000 distinct CDR3 sequences, approximately 60% of them singletons. Unsorted whole blood supplied the RNA, and germline DNA was extracted too. The data derive from a study of tumor-infiltrating lymphocytes in primary liver carcinoma. Study-wide results and limits: Because of bulk unsorted sampling, CD4+ and CD8+ repertoires were not subjected to comparison.

This sequence originates from a middle-aged man with primary liver carcinoma and hepatitis B virus infection. Sequencing used peripheral blood. The chain uses TRBV28 and TRBJ1-1; no reliable D call. CDR3 loop: CASKAGLKAFF. The CDR3 DNA follows: TGTGCCAGCAAGGCGGGTCTTAAAGCTTTCTTT.